These T cell receptor beta chains were read from a single sample in a study of T-cell memory formation after mild COVID-19. TCRdb re-called the 5' RACE reads with MiXCR, one entry per CDR3 protein. The table includes hundreds of thousands of distinct CDR3 sequences, 20% to 25% detected once. The sequenced sample consisted of PBMCs or a T cell subset sorted from them (not recorded which). Receptors originate from a man between 18 and 35 years old who had mild COVID-19 (a few samples of this study predate the infection). Cell type and time point are not known. The conserved cysteine and the conserved F or W are not part of the CDR3 here. Size values are once, few and many counts, or a class for expanded clones, and some rows have none.

v_call,cdr3_length,j_call,clone_size,cdr3_aa
TRBV5-1,14,TRBJ1-4,-,ASSPGSIVGNEKLF
TRBV10-3,12,TRBJ2-3,-,AISGGYTTDTQY
TRBV9,10,TRBJ2-2,-,ASSVATGELF
TRBV30,13,TRBJ1-4,few,AWSGLQGAYEKLF
TRBV6-6,10,TRBJ2-3,-,ASSIGVDTQY
TRBV24-1,13,TRBJ2-5,-,ATSEAAGGQETQY
TRBV6-2/TRBV6-3,15,TRBJ2-2,many,ASSSRPSRLNTGELF
TRBV24-1,12,TRBJ1-5,-,ATSDPAGNQPQH
TRBV7-2,10,TRBJ1-1,-,ASSPPSTEAF
TRBV12-3/TRBV12-4,12,TRBJ1-4,-,ASSLGTNGGKLF
TRBV7-2,12,TRBJ1-2,few,ASSLQQGDYGYT
TRBV20-1,14,TRBJ2-1,-,SARDPTLSSYNEQF
TRBV19,13,TRBJ1-5,few,ASSIGDRQYQPQH
TRBV12-3/TRBV12-4,11,TRBJ1-4,few,ASRPHRDEKLF
TRBV25-1,12,TRBJ1-3,few,ASSFTAGGNTIY
TRBV4-1,11,TRBJ2-7,-,ASSQGPRREQY
TRBV20-1,13,TRBJ1-1,-,SATMNRDFNTEAF
TRBV4-1,13,TRBJ1-1,-,ASSPTADLAPEAF
TRBV4-1,13,TRBJ1-5,once,ASSQVKGRTQPQH
TRBV7-8,13,TRBJ2-1,few,ASSGWGGAENEQF
TRBV7-9,17,TRBJ2-3,few,ASSLGGLAGGLLADTQY
TRBV19,13,TRBJ1-2,-,ASSLYAGRTYGYT
TRBV29-1,9,TRBJ1-2,-,TTVGNYGYT
TRBV9,11,TRBJ1-2,-,ASSVGTEGGYT
TRBV3-1,12,TRBJ1-2,-,ASSQGDRRYGYT
TRBV6-2/TRBV6-3,11,TRBJ1-2,-,ASSYRQDDGYT
TRBV6-4,11,TRBJ1-1,-,ASSDWEGTEAF
TRBV29-1,11,TRBJ2-3,many,SVAGGGTDTQY
TRBV10-3,13,TRBJ2-1,-,AISGGLAGKTPQF
TRBV5-1,11,TRBJ2-5,-,ASSPGDWETQY
TRBV7-9,13,TRBJ2-7,-,ASSHDPSPNYEQY
TRBV4-1,16,TRBJ2-1,-,ASSQDASGGSIYNEQF
TRBV6-2/TRBV6-3,15,TRBJ1-5,few,ASSYSTGQGSNQPQH
TRBV10-3,14,TRBJ2-1,few,AITGTTSGRYNEQF
TRBV4-3,14,TRBJ1-2,-,DSSHDLHQGDYGYT
TRBV5-1,15,TRBJ2-5,few,ASSLITGTGPSETQY
TRBV6-6,13,TRBJ1-5,-,ASRFGPGDDQPQH
TRBV5-1,15,TRBJ2-1,many,ASSVAGTSGGYNEQF
TRBV10-3,13,TRBJ2-6,few,AISGGETGANVLT
TRBV30,9,TRBJ2-2,few,AWSGAGELF
TRBV6-5,13,TRBJ1-1,-,ASSYPGGLNTEAF